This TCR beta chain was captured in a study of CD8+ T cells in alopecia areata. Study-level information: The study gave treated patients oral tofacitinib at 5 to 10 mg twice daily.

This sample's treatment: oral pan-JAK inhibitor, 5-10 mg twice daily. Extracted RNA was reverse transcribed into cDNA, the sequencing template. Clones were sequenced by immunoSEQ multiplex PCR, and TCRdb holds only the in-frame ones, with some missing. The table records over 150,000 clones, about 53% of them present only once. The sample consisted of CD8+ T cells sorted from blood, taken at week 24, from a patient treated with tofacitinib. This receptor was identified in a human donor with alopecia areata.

The CDR3 region is CASSQYQGPTYEQYF. In DNA form, the CDR3 reads TGCGCCAGCAGCCAGTATCAGGGGCCCACCTACGAGCAGTACTTC. The J gene is TRBJ2-7, the V gene TRBV4-3, with D tentatively TRBD1 (6 bases). CDR1 is LGHNA and CDR2 is YSLEER in the germline V gene. This CDR3 has 15 amino acids. V lost 3 bases to trimming and J lost 2 bases, with 14 bases between them.